This entry features one T cell receptor beta chain sequence. This entry is derived from a study of blood T cell repertoires in COVID-19. TCRdb's table, derived via immunoSEQ multiplex PCR, lists solely in-frame clones and lacks some. The table has about 160,000 clones, 88% seen once; the top ten hold about 6.3%. In terms of age and location, participants ranged from roughly 18 to 95 years and lived in around 22 US areas. Participants had their cohort set by participant-reported clinical history. V trimming: 5 bases; J trimming: 5 bases; junction bases outside the gene matches: 8. The CDR3 length is 14 residues. The germline V gene has CDR1 SGHVS and CDR2 FQNEAQ.

The rearrangement links TRBV7-8 to TRBJ1-1, with 7 bases that match TRBD1. Sequenced material: PBMCs or T cells enriched from blood (not recorded which). This clonotype was obtained from a woman between 45 and 60 years old who had recovered from COVID-19. The CDR3 DNA reads TGTGCCAGCAGCCCCCGACAGGGATGGACTGAAGCTTTCTTT. Protein: CASSPRQGWTEAFF.